This T cell receptor (beta chain) was observed in a study of shared clonotypes between healthy human individuals. The protocol was immunoSEQ multiplex PCR, while the TCRdb copy is restricted to in-frame clones and leaves out a portion. The table includes about 750,000 clones, around 93% detected once. This clone was observed once. V lost 0 bases and J lost 1, with 9 bases in between. The CDR3 is made up of 15 amino acids. Germline assignment: CDR1 SGHKS and CDR2 YYEKEE (reference sequence). Naive CD8 cells lacked CD45RO and underwent positive selection for CCR7, leaving out terminally differentiated effector memory CD45RA+ cells.

The source is a man aged 25 to 45 in good health. Input material: naive CD8+ T cells sorted from blood. The chain carries TRBV5-5 and TRBJ2-3; tentatively, D is TRBD2 (7 bases). The CDR3 spells CASSLAGGRTDTQYF. CDR3 DNA sequence: TGTGCCAGCAGCTTGGCCGGGGGGCGCACAGATACGCAGTATTTT.